This TCR beta chain was observed in a study of blood T cell repertoires in COVID-19. Study-wide background: Samples taken during acute and convalescent COVID-19 were collected in the United States, Italy and Spain. PBMCs, B-cell-depleted T cells, or T cells were the source of the cDNA or gDNA that made up the material.

CDR1 is MNHEY and CDR2 is SMNVEV in the germline V gene (reference sequence). J was trimmed by 5 bases and V by 10 bases; bases with no gene match: 11. This CDR3 is 14 amino acids long. The authors' processing: Nucleated cell counts were estimated from reference gene primer amplification. Some clones are missing from TCRdb's copy, which holds only in-frame ones; the method was immunoSEQ multiplex PCR. That table is the source of V, J and clone size, and D and trimming were worked out from the DNA. This sample has about 140,000 clones, with 60% to 85% found just once. The sample taken for sequencing was peripheral blood. This TCR derives from a woman older than 75 with active or convalescent COVID-19. The V gene is TRBV27, the J gene TRBJ2-3, with 8 bases fitting TRBD2. The CDR3 DNA reads TGTGCCACGCGCTTCCGGGGGGGCCGAGATACGCAGTATTTT. Amino acids: CATRFRGGRDTQYF.